This is a list of T cell receptor beta chains from one sample in a study of cytomegalovirus exposure and HLA in healthy donors. Produced via immunoSEQ multiplex PCR; TCRdb's table is partial and in-frame only. Of about 190,000 clones in the sample, about four fifths were seen once. The sample taken for sequencing was PBMCs. The receptors stem from a woman aged 18-35 years in good health and CMV-seronegative. Both conserved end residues are part of each CDR3. Each record gives: D gene, J gene, clone size, V gene, CDR3 protein, CDR3 DNA. D genes are given only for firm matches. Only part of the rows carry a size: once, few, many, or a class if the clone is expanded.

.	TRBJ1-2	.	TRBV7-9	CASALGSYGYTF	TGTGCCAGCGCATTGGGGAGTTATGGCTACACCTTC
TRBD2	TRBJ2-1	.	TRBV9	CASNGLAGGNWNEQFF	TGTGCCAGTAATGGACTAGCGGGAGGCAATTGGAATGAGCAGTTCTTC
.	TRBJ2-7	.	TRBV5-4	CASSLLSAEQYF	TGTGCCAGCAGCTTGCTCAGCGCCGAGCAGTACTTC
TRBD2	TRBJ2-1	few	TRBV4-1	CASGVTSGSFNEQFF	TGCGCCAGCGGTGTGACTAGCGGGAGTTTCAATGAGCAGTTCTTC
TRBD1	TRBJ2-3	.	TRBV5-1	CASSTTGDSTDTQYF	TGCGCCAGCAGCACGACAGGGGACAGCACAGATACGCAGTATTTT
.	TRBJ2-5	.	TRBV30	CAASGGETQYF	TGTGCCGCGTCCGGAGGAGAGACCCAGTACTTC
TRBD2	TRBJ2-7	.	TRBV4-3	CASSQEGLAGAEQYF	TGCGCCAGCAGCCAAGAGGGACTAGCGGGGGCCGAGCAGTACTTC
TRBD1	TRBJ2-4	.	TRBV9	CASSVGGQGDRVDIQYF	TGTGCCAGCAGCGTAGGCGGGCAGGGGGACAGGGTGGACATTCAGTACTTC
.	TRBJ1-5	.	TRBV11-2	CASSLGGRPHSNQPQHF	TGTGCCAGCAGCTTAGGAGGAAGGCCGCATAGCAATCAGCCCCAGCATTTT
.	TRBJ1-1	.	TRBV6-6	CASIDKASPTEAFF	TGTGCCAGCATCGACAAGGCGTCCCCCACTGAAGCTTTCTTT
TRBD2	TRBJ2-1	.	TRBV9	CASSSQGLAGNRTYNEQFF	TGTGCCAGCAGCTCACAGGGACTAGCGGGCAACCGAACCTACAATGAGCAGTTCTTC
.	TRBJ2-6	.	TRBV30	CAYDRSSGANVLTF	TGTGCCTATGACAGGAGCTCTGGGGCCAACGTCCTGACTTTC
TRBD1	TRBJ2-5	.	TRBV19	CASSTRLRDREETQYF	TGTGCCAGTAGTACTCGTCTCCGGGACAGGGAAGAGACCCAGTACTTC